A selection of T cell receptor beta chains follows, all from one sample in a study of T cells after yellow fever vaccination. In TCRdb, the 5' RACE reads were re-called with MiXCR into one record per CDR3 protein. The sample includes 250,000 to 400,000 distinct CDR3 sequences, over 4% seen only once; the top ten take around 23%. The sequencing used PBMCs, collected 5 days after the yellow fever booster vaccination. The receptor set was obtained from a man aged 18 to 30 who received the YFV17D yellow fever vaccine. CDR3s include the opening cysteine and the closing phenylalanine or tryptophan.

j_call,v_call,cdr3_aa
TRBJ2-5,TRBV11-2,CASSLGGDQYF
TRBJ2-4,TRBV7-2,CASSLITGQNIQYF
TRBJ2-3,TRBV12-3/TRBV12-4,CASERGRAALEDTQYF
TRBJ2-6,TRBV15,CATSGRQGRYGDVLTF
TRBJ1-1,TRBV4-1,CASSQHLAQGGTEAFF
TRBJ2-4,TRBV7-9,CASSPAPGSYLAKNIQYF
TRBJ2-1,TRBV20-1,CSAHRTSGGTYNEQFF
TRBJ1-1,TRBV6-5,CASSYAGQRNTEAFF
TRBJ1-1,TRBV2,CASRSDRGGTEAFF
TRBJ2-1,TRBV15,CATSRDSRDRVNEQFF
TRBJ2-3,TRBV2,CASDGHKNRPDTQYF
TRBJ1-5,TRBV28,CASTPGNQPQHF
TRBJ2-1,TRBV6-5,CASRHGQYNEQFF
TRBJ1-5,TRBV6-2/TRBV6-3,CASSLNSYHQPQHF
TRBJ2-2,TRBV7-3,CASSLGNSPNTGELFF
TRBJ2-2,TRBV20-1,CSASPGQWVNTGELFF
TRBJ1-5,TRBV9,CASSVGDSNQPQHF
TRBJ2-3,TRBV20-1,CSARDPQGASTDTQYF
TRBJ1-2,TRBV12-3/TRBV12-4,CASSLSGDYGYTF
TRBJ1-2,TRBV7-9,CASSSEIYHGYTF
TRBJ2-2,TRBV6-2/TRBV6-3,CASSYFREAGELFF
TRBJ2-2,TRBV18,CASSPPPGLTGELFF
TRBJ1-4,TRBV20-1,CSARDAGQGGGKLFF
TRBJ2-7,TRBV14,CASSQVHPEQYF
TRBJ1-5,TRBV7-2,CASSLLSYSNQPQHF
TRBJ2-2,TRBV7-9,CASLSGTGELFF
TRBJ1-5,TRBV7-2,CASSLRSGGGNQPQHF
TRBJ2-2,TRBV27,CASSLSLGGTGELFF
TRBJ1-4,TRBV29-1,CSVAGHPNEKLFF
TRBJ2-1,TRBV25-1,CASSELHNTLPNEQFF
TRBJ1-1,TRBV18,CASHRTDKNTEAFF
TRBJ2-1,TRBV20-1,CSAPDLASGYNEQFF
TRBJ1-1,TRBV5-1,CASSIGTAYTEAFF
TRBJ2-4,TRBV7-9,CASSPKEGLAKNIQYF
TRBJ2-5,TRBV5-1,CASSLSRMETQYF
TRBJ2-1,TRBV10-3,CAISELGGGGTDSYNEQFF
TRBJ2-6,TRBV12-3/TRBV12-4,CASSFRGPGANVLTF
TRBJ1-2,TRBV5-1,CASSSFPGLGYGYTF